The clone carrying this T cell receptor beta chain was picked up many times. Time point specified: sample taken at primary tumor resection. Unsorted tumor, nontumor lung tissue or cryopreserved PBMC supplied the whole RNA. The donors, around 71 patients with untreated early-stage non-small cell lung cancer, provided the samples. TCRdb independently ran MiXCR on the 5' RACE reads; one entry per CDR3 protein. This sample carries under 75,000 distinct CDR3 sequences, around 8.4% of them seen once, and the ten largest clones take more than 13%. The data were taken from a study of spatial heterogeneity in lung cancer. Germline CDR1 and CDR2: MNHEY and SVGEGT. V gave up 0 bases and J gave up 4 bases; unmatched junction bases: 2. The CDR3 has 15 amino acids.

The source of this sequence is a female donor with early-stage non-small cell lung cancer. The specimen comprised PBMCs, sampled at surgery. The rearrangement joins TRBV6-2 or TRBV6-3 to TRBJ2-7; TRBD2 matches 11 bases. In DNA, the CDR3 is TGTGCCAGCAGTTACTCCCGGACTAGCGGGTACGAGCAGTACTTC. Translated, it gives CASSYSRTSGYEQYF.